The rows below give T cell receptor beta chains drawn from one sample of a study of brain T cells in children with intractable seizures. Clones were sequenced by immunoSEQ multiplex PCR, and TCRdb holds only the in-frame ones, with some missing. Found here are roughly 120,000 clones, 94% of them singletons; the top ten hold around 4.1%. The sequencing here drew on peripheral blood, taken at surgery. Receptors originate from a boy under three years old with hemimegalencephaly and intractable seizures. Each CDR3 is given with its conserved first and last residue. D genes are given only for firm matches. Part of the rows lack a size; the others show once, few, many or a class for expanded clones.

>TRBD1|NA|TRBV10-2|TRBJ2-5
TGCGCCAGCAGAACCGACAGGGGCCTCGTGTACCAAGAGACCCAGTACTTC
CASRTDRGLVYQETQYF
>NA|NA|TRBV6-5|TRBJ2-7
TGTGCCAGCAGTCGAACCAACAGGTACGAGCAGTACTTC
CASSRTNRYEQYF
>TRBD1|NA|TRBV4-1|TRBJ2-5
TGCGCCAGCAGCCAAGGACAGGGTGCGACCCAGTACTTC
CASSQGQGATQYF
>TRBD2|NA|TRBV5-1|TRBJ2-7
TGCGCCAGCAGCTGGACCCCAGCGGGAATCTCCTACGAGCAGTACTTC
CASSWTPAGISYEQYF
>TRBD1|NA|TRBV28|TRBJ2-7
TGTGCCAGCAGTCCCGGACAGGGCATGTACTTC
CASSPGQGMYF
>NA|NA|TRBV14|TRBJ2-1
TGTGCCAGCAGCCATTGGGGGAGAAATCCCTACAATGAGCAGTTCTTC
CASSHWGRNPYNEQFF
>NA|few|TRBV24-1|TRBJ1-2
TGTGCCACCAGTGATTTGCAGGGTTATGGCTACACCTTC
CATSDLQGYGYTF
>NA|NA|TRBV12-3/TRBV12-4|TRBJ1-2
TGTGCCAGCAGTCCCGGGGGGGACGGCTACACCTTC
CASSPGGDGYTF
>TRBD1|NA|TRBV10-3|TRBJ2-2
TGTGCCATCAGTGGGACAGGCAACACCGGGGAGCTGTTTTTT
CAISGTGNTGELFF
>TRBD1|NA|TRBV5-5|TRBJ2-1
TGTGCCAGCAGCTCCCGGGACAGACAATACAATGAGCAGTTCTTC
CASSSRDRQYNEQFF
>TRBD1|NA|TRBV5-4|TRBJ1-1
TGTGCCAGCAGCTGGACAGGGGGCACTGAAGCTTTCTTT
CASSWTGGTEAFF
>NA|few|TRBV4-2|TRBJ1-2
TGTGCCAGCAGCCCGACGTGGGGCGAATCGGGCTACACCTTC
CASSPTWGESGYTF
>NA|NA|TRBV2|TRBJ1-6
TGTGCCGGTACCCTGGAGGGGAGTTCACCCCTCCACTTT
CAGTLEGSSPLHF
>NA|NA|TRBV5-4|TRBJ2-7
TGTGCCAGCAGCTCCCCCACAGGGAAGTCTACCTACGAGCAGTACTTC
CASSSPTGKSTYEQYF
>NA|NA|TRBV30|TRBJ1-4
TGTGCCTGGAACAATATTGAAAAACTGTTTTTT
CAWNNIEKLFF
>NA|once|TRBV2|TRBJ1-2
TGTGCCAGCAGCCCCGGAGGGGGCTATGGCTACACCTTC
CASSPGGGYGYTF
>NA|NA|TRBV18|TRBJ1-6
TGTGCCAGCTCGGGGGGGAGTACTCGCGCCTCACCCCTCCACTTT
CASSGGSTRASPLHF
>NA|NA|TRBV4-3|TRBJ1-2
TGCGCCAGCAGCCAAGGAGATAACAGGGAACCCTATGGCTACACCTTC
CASSQGDNREPYGYTF
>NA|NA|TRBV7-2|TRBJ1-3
TGTGCCAGCAGCTTCCGGGGGAGCTCTGGAAACACCATATATTTT
CASSFRGSSGNTIYF
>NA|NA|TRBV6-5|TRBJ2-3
TGTGCCAGCAGTCCCTACGGGGGCACAGATACGCAGTATTTT
CASSPYGGTDTQYF
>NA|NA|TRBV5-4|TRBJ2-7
TGTGCCAGCAGCTTGGCCCCACTAGCCCACAGCTTCTACGAGCAGTACTTC
CASSLAPLAHSFYEQYF
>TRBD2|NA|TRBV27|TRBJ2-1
TGTGCCAGCAGATTTTGGACTAGCGGATACAATGAGCAGTTCTTC
CASRFWTSGYNEQFF
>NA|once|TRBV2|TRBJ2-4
TGTGCCAACGGGATAGCCAAAAACATTCAGTACTTC
CANGIAKNIQYF
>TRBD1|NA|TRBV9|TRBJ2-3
TGTGCCAGCAGTGCGACAGGGGGTCACCGCAGGGATACGCAGTATTTT
CASSATGGHRRDTQYF
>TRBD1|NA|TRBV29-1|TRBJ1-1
TGCAGCGTTGGAACAGGGGAAACTGAAGCTTTCTTT
CSVGTGETEAFF
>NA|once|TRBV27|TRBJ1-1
TGTGCCAGCAGACCTAGACAGAACACTGAAGCTTTCTTT
CASRPRQNTEAFF
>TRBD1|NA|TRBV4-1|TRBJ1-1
TGCGCCAGCAGCCCCGGGACAGGGAACACTGAAGCTTTCTTT
CASSPGTGNTEAFF
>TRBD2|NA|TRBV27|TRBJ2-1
TGTGCCAGCAGTTTGGGGCTAGCGGGAGGGCCTGCCCACAATGAGCAGTTCTTC
CASSLGLAGGPAHNEQFF
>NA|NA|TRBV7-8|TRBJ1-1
TGTGCCAGCAGCGGAACCGGGACAAATATGAACACTGAAGCTTTCTTT
CASSGTGTNMNTEAFF
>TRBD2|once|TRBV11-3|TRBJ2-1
TGTGCCAGCAGCACCCGACTAGCGGGAAAACAGTTCTTC
CASSTRLAGKQFF
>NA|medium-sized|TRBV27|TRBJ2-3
TGTGCCAGCAGGGAGACCCCCCGCACAGATACGCAGTATTTT
CASRETPRTDTQYF
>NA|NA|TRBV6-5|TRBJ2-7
TGTGCCAGCAGTCGGAGGGGTTACGAGCAGTACTTC
CASSRRGYEQYF
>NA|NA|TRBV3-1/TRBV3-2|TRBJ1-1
TGTGCCAGCAGTTACGACCGGGCCCCAAGGGTCTCTGAAGCTTTCTTT
CASSYDRAPRVSEAFF
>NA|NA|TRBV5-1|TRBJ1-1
TGCGCCAGCAGCTTGGGAGTCAGCATGAACACTGAAGCTTTCTTT
CASSLGVSMNTEAFF
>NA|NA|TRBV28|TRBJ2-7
TGTGCCAGCAGTTTCCGTAATAGCGGCTACGAGCAGTACTTC
CASSFRNSGYEQYF
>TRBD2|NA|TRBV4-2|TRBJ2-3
TGTGCCAGCAGCCAAGGTTTTATAGGGACTAGCTACCCAGATACGCAGTATTTT
CASSQGFIGTSYPDTQYF